This T cell receptor beta chain derives from a study of T-cell memory formation after mild COVID-19. TCRdb redid the calling of the 5' RACE reads with MiXCR, one entry per CDR3 protein. The sample shows a few hundred thousand distinct CDR3 sequences, roughly 22% of them seen only once. From germline, CDR1 is SGHRS and CDR2 YFSETQ. This CDR3 spans 12 amino acids. V was shortened by 0 bases and J by 6 bases, with 7 bases between the two germline ends. This clonotype has only a few counts. Sequencing was performed on PBMCs or a T cell subset sorted from them (not recorded which). The V gene is TRBV5-1, the J gene TRBJ2-7; D uncertain. The origin of this receptor is an adult woman who had mild COVID-19 (a few samples of this study predate the infection). Cell type and time point are not known. The CDR3 spells CASSLVGFEQYF. The CDR3, as DNA: TGCGCCAGCAGCTTGGTCGGTTTCGAGCAGTACTTC.